Included here is one TCR beta chain sequence, with context. It was with a sample-barcoded 5' primer and a J-beta primer mix that a second PCR of about 6 to 11 cycles was run. Unique molecular identifiers of 12 random nucleotides labeled each cDNA. MiXCR, applied by TCRdb to the 5' RACE reads, yields one record per CDR3 protein. The sample carries 800,000 to 950,000 distinct CDR3 sequences, almost 30% recorded once. This entry comes from a study of blood T cells in healthy people across ages. V dropped 1 base and J dropped 6 bases, with 9 bases sitting between them. The CDR3 consists of 13 residues. Germline CDR1 KGHSH, CDR2 LQKENI. The same sample was also used in a study of T cells of mothers and their children.

What was sequenced was blood. The V gene is TRBV18, the J gene TRBJ1-1, with D unresolved. The receptor's source is a middle-aged woman in good health. CDR3 sequence reads: CASSPQGWAEAFF. Written as DNA, the CDR3 is TGTGCCAGCTCACCACAGGGATGGGCTGAAGCTTTCTTT.